Presented here are 6 T cell receptor beta chains from one specimen sequenced in a study of identifying expanded T cells in peripheral blood. This table comes from immunoSEQ multiplex PCR, and its TCRdb copy is limited to in-frame clones, with some not included. This table has 81,000 or so clones, about four fifths appearing once. The sample was blood. These receptors were collected from a person aged 18 to 75 in good health.

The CDR3 DNA is TGTGCCAGCAGTTACTCACAGGGAGGGTGGAATGAGCAGTTCTTC. Translation: CASSYSQGGWNEQFF. The V call is TRBV6-5, the J call TRBJ2-1, with D tentatively TRBD2 (7 bases). This CDR3 has 15 amino acids. Trimming removed 0 bases at V and 7 bases at J, with 13 bases between. Germline V CDR1 and CDR2: MNHEY, SVGAGI.

The chain recombines TRBV7-2 with TRBJ2-3; D is uncertain. The CDR3 is 16 amino acids. The germline CDR1 and CDR2 sequences are SGHTA and FQGNSA. Trimming took off 7 bases at V and 4 bases at J, with 21 bases between the two ends. The CDR3 bases are TGTGCCAGCACCCGACCGGGCCGCGAAGGAGCAGATACGCAGTATTTT. Amino acids: CASTRPGREGADTQYF.

The rearrangement joins TRBV7-9 to TRBJ2-1; TRBD2 agrees at 12 bases. From germline, CDR1 is SEHNR and CDR2 FQNEAQ (reference sequence). The CDR3 contains 17 residues. J was trimmed by 2 bases and V by 5 bases; bases with no gene match: 7. For the CDR3, the DNA is TGTGCCAGCAGCGTGGGGACTAGCGGGTACCCCTACAATGAGCAGTTCTTC. The encoded protein is CASSVGTSGYPYNEQFF.

This rearrangement joins TRBV7-9 to TRBJ2-1, with D possibly being TRBD2 (6 bases). Per the germline V gene, CDR1 is SEHNR and CDR2 is FQNEAQ (reference sequence). V lost 5 bases, J lost 6 bases, and 14 bases lay in between. The CDR3 spans 14 residues. CDR3 in amino acids: CASSPDRRVNEQFF. CDR3 DNA: TGTGCCAGCAGCCCGGACCGGAGGGTCAATGAGCAGTTCTTC.

The chain recombines TRBV14 with TRBJ2-6; the D is unclear. From germline, CDR1 is SGHDN and CDR2 FVKESK. Trimming removed 5 bases at V and 0 bases at J, with 5 bases between. The CDR3 runs to 14 residues. The CDR3 region is CASSESSGANVLTF. The DNA of the CDR3 is TGTGCCAGCAGCGAGAGCTCTGGGGCCAACGTCCTGACTTTC.

V and J are TRBV7-2 and TRBJ2-3; D gene unclear. The CDR3 is 11 residues long. V was shortened by 7 bases and J by 8 bases, with 10 bases between the two germline ends. Germline CDR1 SGHTA, CDR2 FQGNSA. CDR3 sequence (DNA): TGTGCCAGCACCCAAGGGTCTACGCAGTATTTT. Translated: CASTQGSTQYF.